These 22 T cell receptor beta chains were sequenced from one sample in a study of response to subunit inactivated influenza vaccine (dated by TCRdb to 2016 to 2019). Libraries were built with RT-PCR. TCRdb records Illumina HiSeq 2500 as the sequencer. The raw public reads went through TCRdb reprocessing: fastp at Q25, MiXCR clone calling, in-frame beta chains kept. Each entry is one CDR3 protein sequence, shown with its most common DNA and genes. This sample has 600,000 to 850,000 distinct CDR3 sequences in its table, and 12% to 15% of those were observed once. Roughly 7.6% of the sample comes from the top ten. The source was PBMCs from blood, collected approximately 15 days before vaccination. The source is a man aged 45-65 years who received an inactivated influenza vaccine. Donor details come from another sample of the same person, matched by shared clones.

This clonotype has just a few counts. The chain uses TRBV4-1 and TRBJ1-1; D perhaps matches TRBD1 (6 bases). The germline V gene encodes CDR1 MGHRA and CDR2 YSYEKL. With 1 base removed from V and 0 bases from J, the gap between germline ends came to 18 bases. The CDR3 loop spans 18 amino acids. The CDR3 DNA is TGCGCCAGCAGCCAAGGTCAGTCGGGGGGCCGAATGAACACTGAAGCTTTCTTT. Amino acid sequence: CASSQGQSGGRMNTEAFF.

In its sample, this clonotype was seen a few times. This chain connects TRBV29-1 to TRBJ2-5, with 8 bases lining up with TRBD1. This CDR3 is 16 amino acids long. Germline V gives CDR1 SQVTM, CDR2 ANQGSEA. The trim removed 3 bases at V and 4 bases at J, leaving 13 bases unmatched. The CDR3 DNA is TGCAGCGTTGAGCGGACAGGGACGGGCAACTTAGAGACCCAGTACTTC. Amino acids: CSVERTGTGNLETQYF.

The chain links TRBV28 to TRBJ2-1; TRBD2 aligns across 8 bases. Germline V gene data show CDR1 as MDHEN and CDR2 as SYDVKM. This CDR3 spans 16 amino acids. V was pared by 8 bases and J by 1 base, with 10 bases of the junction left unmatched. CDR3 DNA: TGTGCCAGCCTCAACCGCGGCGGGAGGTCCTACAATGAGCAGTTCTTC. This sequence encodes CASLNRGGRSYNEQFF.

This clonotype was found once. The genes are TRBV2 and TRBJ2-2; D may be TRBD1 (6 bases). The CDR3 is made up of 15 amino acids. V lost 2 bases, J lost 0 bases, and 7 bases lay in between. Germline V gene data show CDR1 as SNHLY and CDR2 as FYNNEI. Written as DNA, the CDR3 is TGTGCCAGCAGTGAATACAGGGCGAACACCGGGGAGCTGTTTTTT. As protein: CASSEYRANTGELFF.

This clonotype was seen repeatedly, ten times or more. The chain is built from TRBV5-6 and TRBJ2-7, with 9 positions matching TRBD1. The germline gives CDR1 SGHDT, CDR2 YYEEEE. The CDR3 spans 15 residues. With 0 bases clipped from V and 3 bases from J, the junction kept 4 bases outside the gene matches. CDR3 residues: CASSLVQGAIYEQYF. The CDR3 DNA follows: TGTGCCAGCAGCTTGGTACAGGGGGCTATCTACGAGCAGTACTTC.

The chain is built from TRBV27 and TRBJ2-1, with unresolved D. Trimming took off 5 bases at V and 7 bases at J, with 9 bases between the two ends. CDR1 is MNHEY, CDR2 SMNVEV, per germline (reference sequence). The CDR3 consists of 12 residues. CDR3 sequence: CASSAWRNEQFF. DNA for the CDR3: TGTGCCAGCAGTGCCTGGAGAAATGAGCAGTTCTTC.

In its sample, this clonotype was seen many times. The chain employs TRBV29-1 and TRBJ2-7; maybe TRBD2 (6 bases). Germline CDR1 SQVTM, CDR2 ANQGSEA. The CDR3 sequence is 11 residues long. The germline V and J ends were trimmed by 4 bases and 7 bases, with 11 bases remaining between them. CDR3 bases: TGCAGCGTTGGAGGGGCGGGAGAGCAGTACTTC. As protein: CSVGGAGEQYF.

In its sample, this clonotype was seen a few times. V gene TRBV6-5 combines with J gene TRBJ2-2; 7 bases are shared with TRBD1. In germline, CDR1 is MNHEY, CDR2 SVGAGI. V was pared by 4 bases and J by 2 bases, with 10 bases of the junction left unmatched. This CDR3 has 17 amino acids. The CDR3 bases are TGTGCCAGCAGTTTCCCCGGGACAGCGCTTAACACCGGGGAGCTGTTTTTT. It is translated as CASSFPGTALNTGELFF.

The rearrangement uses TRBV20-1 and TRBJ2-5, with 8 nucleotides matching TRBD2. J gave up 6 bases and V 6 bases, and 12 bases lay outside the gene matches. CDR1 DFQATT and CDR2 SNEGSKA come from the germline V gene (reference sequence). The CDR3 extends over 14 amino acids. The CDR3 sequence: CSAYIGTSRKTQYF. The CDR3 nucleotides are TGCAGTGCCTATATTGGGACTAGTCGAAAGACCCAGTACTTC.

This clonotype was picked up a small number of times. This rearrangement joins TRBV4-2 to TRBJ1-5; 8 bases are shared with TRBD1. Trimming removed 7 bases from V and 3 bases from J; junction bases left unmatched: 14. CDR3 length: 17 amino acids. Germline lookup yields CDR1 LGHNA and CDR2 YNFKEQ. CDR3 sequence: CASKAGQGGFDNQPQHF. CDR3 sequence (DNA): TGTGCCAGCAAAGCCGGACAGGGCGGGTTTGACAATCAGCCCCAGCATTTT.

The chain has TRBV27 and TRBJ1-5; tentative D call: TRBD1 (6 bases). CDR1 and CDR2 (germline): MNHEY, SMNVEV (reference sequence). This CDR3 has 15 residues. The V end lost 5 bases, the J end lost 1 base, and 12 bases lay between the germline ends. The CDR3 nucleotides read TGTGCCAGCAGTCCCCTCGGGACAAGCAATCAGCCCCAGCATTTT. This gives the protein CASSPLGTSNQPQHF.

The chain uses TRBV27 and TRBJ1-5; TRBD1 agrees at 8 bases. The CDR3 is made up of 15 amino acids. Trimming at V came to 5 bases and at J to 2 bases, leaving 5 bases not matched to a gene. Germline V gene data show CDR1 as MNHEY and CDR2 as SMNVEV (reference sequence). This chain's CDR3 is CASSKTGEGNQPQHF. In nucleotides, the CDR3 is TGTGCCAGCAGTAAGACAGGGGAGGGCAATCAGCCCCAGCATTTT.

This clonotype was seen repeatedly, ten times or more. The J gene is TRBJ2-3, the V gene TRBV4-3; D not certain. This CDR3 contains 13 residues. Germline assignment: CDR1 LGHNA and CDR2 YSLEER. The V and J ends lost 2 bases and 3 bases respectively, with 6 bases between them. The CDR3 reads CASSQQVTDTQYF. The CDR3 DNA is TGCGCCAGCAGCCAACAGGTAACAGATACGCAGTATTTT.

The chain employs TRBV20-1 and TRBJ2-7; 8 bases line up with TRBD2. Germline loops: CDR1 DFQATT, CDR2 SNEGSKA (reference sequence). V dropped 5 bases and J dropped 5; count of bases not matched to a gene: 5. This CDR3 is 12 amino acids long. CDR3 sequence reads: CSASPGGDEQYF. In DNA, the CDR3 is TGCAGTGCTTCCCCCGGGGGGGACGAGCAGTACTTC.

This clonotype was seen a handful of times. V gene TRBV20-1 combines with J gene TRBJ2-5, with TRBD2 matching 8 bases. The CDR3 is 15 amino acids. With V trimmed by 5 bases and J by 5 bases, 13 bases remained unmatched. Per germline, CDR1 DFQATT and CDR2 SNEGSKA (reference sequence). CDR3 sequence (DNA): TGCAGTGCTCTAAAAGGTAGCGGGGCCCAGGAGACCCAGTACTTC. It yields the protein CSALKGSGAQETQYF.

The chain couples TRBV6-5 to TRBJ2-7, with D uncertain. V lost 8 bases and J 0 bases, leaving 8 bases between the germline ends. Per germline, CDR1 MNHEY and CDR2 SVGAGI. The CDR3 has 12 amino acids. CDR3 sequence: CASSWNSYEQYF. The CDR3 nucleotides are TGTGCCAGCTCGTGGAACTCCTACGAGCAGTACTTC.

The V gene is TRBV9, the J gene TRBJ2-5; a weak D match, TRBD1 (6 bases). Germline V gene lookup returns CDR1 SGDLS and CDR2 YYNGEE. There are 16 residues in the CDR3. V shed 4 bases and J shed 2 bases, with 18 bases lying between them. CDR3 bases: TGTGCCAGCAGCCCCTCTGTAGCAGGGGCACAAGAGACCCAGTACTTC. Protein product: CASSPSVAGAQETQYF.

V gene TRBV15 combines with J gene TRBJ2-7; 9 bases agree with TRBD1. The CDR3 covers 14 residues. Germline V gives CDR1 LNHNV, CDR2 YYDKDF (reference sequence). V was pared by 3 bases and J by 4 bases, with 4 bases of the junction left unmatched. In DNA, the CDR3 is TGTGCCACCAGCAGGGACAGGGGTCTTTACGAGCAGTACTTC. Translation: CATSRDRGLYEQYF.

The gene calls are TRBV5-6 and TRBJ2-7; D possibly corresponds to TRBD2 (5 bases). Germline assignment: CDR1 SGHDT and CDR2 YYEEEE. This CDR3 is 12 amino acids long. V was pared by 3 bases and J by 12 bases, with 16 bases between. The CDR3 DNA follows: TGTGCCAGCAGCTGGGATACTAGAGCCGTGTACTTC. As protein: CASSWDTRAVYF. Using reference TRBV5-6 and TRBJ2-7 for the parts outside the CDR3, the full variable domain is DAGVTQSPTHLIKTRGQQVTLRCSPKSGHDTVSWYQQALGQGPQFIFQYYEEEERQRGNFPDRFSGHQFPNYSSELNVNALLLGDSALYLCASSWDTRAVYFGPGTRLTVT.

This clonotype was seen more than once but under ten times. The chain carries TRBV20-1 and TRBJ2-1, with D maybe TRBD1 (7 bases). Germline CDR1 is DFQATT and CDR2 is SNEGSKA (reference sequence). This CDR3 is built from 13 residues. The ends were cut back, 6 bases at V and 7 bases at J, with 16 bases in the middle. Here the CDR3 reads CSADRDRGNEQFF. CDR3 DNA: TGCAGTGCCGACAGGGACCGGGGGAATGAGCAGTTCTTC.

The rearrangement links TRBV4-3 to TRBJ1-3; TRBD1 might be the D (5 bases). Between the trimmed V and J ends, which lost 0 bases and 8 bases, there was a span of 11 bases. Germline V gives CDR1 LGHNA, CDR2 YSLEER. This CDR3 region has 14 residues. For the CDR3, the DNA is TGCGCCAGCAGCCAAGAGGGGTTAGGGGACACCATATATTTT. It is translated as CASSQEGLGDTIYF.

Ten or more counts support this clonotype. This chain links TRBV12-3 or TRBV12-4 with TRBJ2-1, with 10 bases that match TRBD1. The CDR3 contains 15 residues. After removal of 6 bases from V and 6 bases from J, the junction contained 8 bases not matched to a gene. Here the CDR3 DNA reads TGTGCCAGCAGCCAGGACAGGGGGACCCTCAATGAGCAGTTCTTC. Translating gives CASSQDRGTLNEQFF.